This TCR beta chain was captured in a study of technical replicates of blood from a few donors. Measured with immunoSEQ multiplex PCR; TCRdb has only the in-frame clones, and not every one. The profile shows 76,000 or so clones, about 91% of them singletons. V gave up 3 bases and J gave up 7 bases, with 10 bases separating them. The germline gives CDR1 SGHTA, CDR2 FQGTGA. This CDR3 is 14 amino acids long. V usage is TRBV7-3 and J usage is TRBJ1-6, with D possibly TRBD1 on 5 matching bases. This receptor was obtained from a human donor in good health. Sequenced sample: T cells isolated from PBMCs. The CDR3 DNA reads TGTGCCAGCAGCTTTCAGGGTGGCAATTCACCCCTCCACTTT. Translating it yields CASSFQGGNSPLHF.